This TCR beta chain was documented in a study of read filtering for tumor transcriptome and immune sequencing (dated by TCRdb to about 2020). Broadly, across the study: The cohort consisted of roughly 18 male and over eleven female patients, with a mean age of 65.9 years and an age range of about 45 to 90. Using the same bone marrow samples, the study ran both targeted immune repertoire sequencing and bulk whole-transcriptome sequencing and then compared the TCR repertoires from each method. After DNase treatment, whole-transcriptome libraries were prepared using the TruSeq RNA Access Library Prep Kit. As a main aim, a read-filtering strategy for immune repertoire data was addressed, with the specific question being whether clonotypes supported by a single read should be removed. By revised international staging, under 10 patients were R-ISS I, over 15 were R-ISS II and 6 or 7 were R-ISS III. Per sample, about 4.05 to 11 million TCR-region mapped reads were obtained with IR-seq, compared with only roughly 75 to 1,400 with RNA-seq.

CDR1 and CDR2 were assigned from the germline V gene as SGHTA and FQGTGA. V and J lose 2 bases and 0 bases, and a span of 11 bases separates them. From its cysteine to its phenylalanine, the CDR3 spans 16 amino acids. Only the CDR3 region is kept as DNA, spanning 48 bases read in frame from base 1. Each patient had bone marrow sampled at the time of active disease. Ficoll-Hypaque density gradient centrifugation was used to isolate the bone marrow mononuclear cells. CD138-negative cells were obtained by negative selection after labeling with CD138 magnetic microbeads on a MACS separator, removing myeloma plasma cells. Purity of the isolated cells was checked by flow cytometry on an Attune NxT using CD138 antibodies. TRIzol reagent was used to extract total RNA, which was then quantified with a NanoDrop spectrophotometer. For each patient, the CD138-negative bone marrow sample underwent paired RNA-seq and IR-seq.

TCR libraries were constructed from 350 to 400 ng RNA using the Immunoverse kit, and molecular barcoded adaptors covering alpha/delta and beta/gamma chains were employed. TCR library preparation used the same RNA that was used for transcriptome sequencing. TCR libraries were sequenced on an Illumina HiSeq 4000 with 2 x 150 cycles. The study's processing was this. MiXCR aligned TCR reads to human V, D, J and C references and assembled the aligned reads into CDR3 clonotypes, with quality filtering and error correction included. Clonotype counts and gene usage diversity were analyzed with the tcR package in R. Raw mapping reads were checked after the RNA-seq reads had been mapped by STAR aligner version 2.5.3a onto the human GRCh37 genome. To test how sequencing depth affects detected clonotypes, IR-seq fastq files were randomly downsampled with Seqtk 1.3. TCRdb trimmed the raw reads at Q25, called clones with MiXCR and kept productive beta chains. Identical CDR3 proteins give one entry, which carries the most common genes and DNA. The V and J calls, along with clone size, are taken from TCRdb and not from the paper's own processing. A total of tens of thousands of distinct CDR3 sequences appear in this sample, around 18% of them only once. 11% to 15% of the sample is in the top ten clones.

This clonotype was seen repeatedly, ten times or more. There is no known antigen for this receptor. Base qualities are not provided; no much larger clone lies one nucleotide away. General conclusions and limits of the study: IR-seq captured clonotypes at much higher depth and more reliably than RNA-seq, and smaller IR-seq throughput sufficed to identify most shared clonotypes. Single-read clonotypes made up about 80% of clonotypes but only 3% to 4.5% of total reads in IR-seq, compared with approximately 70% of clonotypes and 44.6% of reads in RNA-seq. When single-read clonotypes were removed, the proportions of shared clonotypes in IR-seq and RNA-seq correlated more strongly. The sorted CD138-negative fraction was composed of a mixed bone marrow immune population rather than of purified T cells.

The specimen was a population of CD138-negative cells sorted from bone marrow. Per the publication, the cell subset or site label means: bone marrow mononuclear cells depleted of CD138+ plasma/myeloma cells by negative magnetic selection. This sequence uses TRBV7-3 and TRBJ2-1, with the identity of the D gene unclear. The clonotype comes from a donor older than 35 with multiple myeloma. The CDR3 in this case is CASSLRQTSSYNEQFF. The nucleotide sequence reads as follows: TGTGCCAGCAGCTTACGGCAGACAAGCTCCTACAATGAGCAGTTCTTC.